This T cell receptor (beta chain) was identified during a study of blood T cell repertoires in COVID-19 (dated by TCRdb to the early 2020s). Study-level background: Samples from collaborators originated in the United States, Italy and Spain and spanned both the acute and convalescent phases of COVID-19. Samples were obtained from the ongoing ImmuneRACE study (first 160 participants) and from approximately 1,200 subjects provided by 6 global collaborators. Where HLA class I and class II types were available, the types were taken from metadata supplied by the sample provider, not from assay-based typing. Nearly every sample came with metadata listing a de-identified subject ID, COVID-19 status, age in years and sex. The dataset comprised deeply sampled blood TCRbeta repertoires from subjects exposed to, actively infected with, or recovered from COVID-19. A freely available public database, intended as a resource for researchers studying the immune response to SARS-CoV-2, is where the repertoires were released. The material from the prospective study consisted of cDNA or gDNA derived from T cells, B-cell-depleted T cells, or PBMCs.

Worth noting for this clone: What this receptor recognizes is not known. The sample holds no much larger clone one base away, and base qualities are not on file.

What the study reported, not specific to this receptor: The amount of clinical and demographic metadata varied by source and participant and was provided uncurated.

TCRbeta CDR3 regions were amplified from genomic DNA by means of the immunoSEQ Assay, a bias-controlled multiplex PCR. In the original analysis: Nucleated cell counts per sample were estimated from amplification of reference gene primers within the assay. To quantify the absolute abundance of each unique TCRbeta CDR3 rearrangement, sequence reads were collapsed and filtered. For each sample, productive Simpson clonality was calculated by taking the square root of Simpson's diversity index across productive rearrangements. TCRdb took this table from immuneACCESS and kept in-frame rearrangements with V and J called. Such tables lack part of the clones; where checked against another copy, unresolved V genes explain under half of the gap, and the rest is unexplained. The DNA gave D and trimming, while V, J and clone size come from that table. Within this sample are some 110,000 clones, with 82% of them counted one time only. The ten largest make up approximately 7.9% of the sample.

The collaborating institutions used their own protocols to collect whole blood in K2EDTA tubes. For TCRbeta analysis, collaborator samples were shipped as frozen whole blood, as isolated PBMCs, or as DNA extracted from either sample type. The germline V gene gives CDR1 as SGHAT and CDR2 as FQNNGV. The CDR3, from cysteine to phenylalanine, totals 11 residues. Solely the CDR3 DNA is kept, with 33 bases framed from the first base. V loses 7 bases, J loses 15 bases, and the germline ends lie 16 bases apart. Recombination connected TRBV11-2 to TRBJ2-1, and TRBD1 may be the D gene, going by 7 matching bases. This sequence was found in an older man with acute or convalescent COVID-19. The specimen sequenced was peripheral blood. The nucleotides read TGTGCCAGCACACTGACAGGGAGGATGTTCTTC. This translates into CASTLTGRMFF.